The 17 T cell receptor beta chains below come from one sample, sequenced in a study of blood T cell repertoires in COVID-19. Produced via immunoSEQ multiplex PCR; TCRdb's table is partial and in-frame only. Of some 400,000 clones detected, roughly nine tenths appear once; the ten largest clones hold just over 0.85%. Material for sequencing was PBMCs or T cells enriched from blood (not recorded which). Source of these receptors: a woman aged 40 to 55 who had been exposed to COVID-19.

This rearrangement joins TRBV15 to TRBJ2-4; D unresolved. The V end was cut by 0 bases, the J end by 0 bases, with 12 bases between. CDR1 and CDR2 from the germline V gene are LNHNV and YYDKDF (reference sequence). This CDR3 spans 17 amino acids. CDR3 nucleotide sequence: TGTGCCACCAGCAGAGATCAGGTGGTTGTAGCCAAAAACATTCAGTACTTC. Amino acid sequence: CATSRDQVVVAKNIQYF.

This clone was detected a few times. The chain carries TRBV3-1 (or the pseudogene TRBV3-2) and TRBJ1-2, with a tentative D call TRBD1 (6 bases). Trimming took 6 bases from V and 3 from J, leaving 11 bases between them. This CDR3 has 13 amino acids. Germline assignment: CDR1 LGHDT and CDR2 YNNKEL (reference sequence). CDR3 loop: CASRHRDDYGYTF. CDR3 DNA: TGTGCCAGCAGACACAGGGACGACTATGGCTACACCTTC.

The genes are TRBV5-1 and TRBJ1-4; 10 positions match TRBD1. The J segment lost 0 bases and the V segment lost 4 bases, leaving 12 bases of the junction unmatched. This CDR3 spans 19 amino acids. From germline, CDR1 is SGHRS and CDR2 YFSETQ. CDR3: CASSLSGAGQGATNEKLFF. CDR3 nucleotide sequence: TGCGCCAGCAGCCTCTCGGGGGCCGGACAGGGGGCAACTAATGAAAAACTGTTTTTT.

V usage is TRBV30 and J usage is TRBJ2-7, with D possibly being TRBD2 (5 bases). Germline V lookup: CDR1 GTSNPN, CDR2 SVGIG (reference sequence). CDR3 length: 13 amino acids. Between the trimmed V and J ends, which lost 3 bases and 0 bases, there was a span of 9 bases. The CDR3 is CAWRTGVSYEQYF. DNA of the CDR3: TGTGCCTGGAGAACCGGGGTCTCCTACGAGCAGTACTTC.

V gene TRBV4-1 combines with J gene TRBJ2-7, with TRBD2 identical over 14 bases. CDR3 length: 16 residues. Germline V gene sequence: CDR1 MGHRA, CDR2 YSYEKL. The V segment lost 4 bases and the J segment 4 bases; nucleotides outside the gene matches: 6. CDR3 DNA sequence: TGCGCCAGCAGCCCCCCTTGGACTAGCGGGAGGTACGAGCAGTACTTC. Translation gives CASSPPWTSGRYEQYF.

The gene calls are TRBV9 and TRBJ1-4; TRBD1 is a possible D gene (5 bases). The CDR3 totals 14 residues. Germline V gene sequence: CDR1 SGDLS, CDR2 YYNGEE. The V and J ends lost 4 bases and 5 bases respectively, with 12 bases between them. CDR3 in amino acids: CASSPSGGNEKLFF. The CDR3 DNA reads TGTGCCAGCAGCCCCTCGGGGGGGAATGAAAAACTGTTTTTT.

The rearrangement joins TRBV5-1 to TRBJ1-5, with D hard to call. The V and J ends lost 7 bases and 9 bases respectively, with 26 bases between them. Germline CDR1 SGHRS, CDR2 YFSETQ. The CDR3 is 16 residues long. The CDR3 DNA is TGCGCCAGCGGGATTGCCGGGCCACCAACGGGAGGGCCCCAGCATTTT. Residues: CASGIAGPPTGGPQHF.

The chain links TRBV6-5 to TRBJ1-2; D uncertain. The germline V gene encodes CDR1 MNHEY and CDR2 SVGAGI. Trimming cost V 6 bases and J 5 bases, with 16 bases left between them. The length of the CDR3 is 14 residues. The DNA for the CDR3 is TGTGCCAGCAGCCCCGGGCCCAGGAGGTATGGCTACACCTTC. It specifies CASSPGPRRYGYTF.

This rearrangement joins TRBV5-4 to TRBJ1-1; 10 nucleotides match TRBD1. The CDR3 loop spans 15 amino acids. The ends lost 4 bases at V and 3 bases at J; junction bases unmatched: 6. The germline gives CDR1 SGHNT, CDR2 YYREEE (reference sequence). CDR3 region: CASSLFDRGHTEAFF. The CDR3 DNA reads TGTGCCAGCAGCCTTTTTGACAGGGGGCACACTGAAGCTTTCTTT.

This chain uses TRBV19 with TRBJ2-2; a weak D match, TRBD2 (5 bases). The length of the CDR3 is 14 residues. The V gene's germline CDR1 is LNHDA and CDR2 SQIVND (reference sequence). V lost 4 bases to trimming and J lost 0 bases, with 6 bases between them. DNA for the CDR3: TGTGCCAGTAGTAGCGGGCCGAACACCGGGGAGCTGTTTTTT. This sequence encodes CASSSGPNTGELFF.

The chain joins TRBV3-1 (or the pseudogene TRBV3-2) to TRBJ2-6; D perhaps matches TRBD1 (5 bases). The CDR3 is 17 residues long. The germline CDR1 and CDR2 sequences are LGHDT and YNNKEL (reference sequence). Deletions cut 4 bases from V and 2 bases from J, with 15 bases between. DNA of the CDR3: TGTGCCAGCAGCCCTAACTTGGCAGGGCCTGGGGCCAACGTCCTGACTTTC. Translation gives CASSPNLAGPGANVLTF.

This chain connects TRBV10-3 to TRBJ2-7, with TRBD1 matching 8 bases. V was pared by 6 bases and J by 3 bases, with 7 bases of the junction left unmatched. The germline gives CDR1 ENHRY, CDR2 SYGVKD. The CDR3 covers 14 residues. The chain's CDR3 is CAISPTGAHYEQYF. In DNA form, the CDR3 reads TGTGCCATCAGCCCGACAGGGGCCCACTACGAGCAGTACTTC.

The V gene is TRBV7-9, the J gene TRBJ1-3; 9 nucleotides match TRBD1. This CDR3 spans 14 amino acids. Germline CDR1 is SEHNR and CDR2 is FQNEAQ (reference sequence). The V segment lost 6 bases and the J segment 7 bases; nucleotides outside the gene matches: 7. CDR3 nucleotide sequence: TGTGCCAGCAGATCAACCGGGACAGGGAACACCATATATTTT. It codes for CASRSTGTGNTIYF. Using reference TRBV7-9 and TRBJ1-3 for the parts outside the CDR3, the full variable domain is DTGVSQNPRHKITKRGQNVTFRCDPISEHNRLYWYRQTLGQGPEFLTYFQNEAQLEKSRLLSDRFSAERPKGSFSTLEIQRTEQGDSAMYLCASRSTGTGNTIYFGEGSWLTVV.

The chain joins TRBV10-3 to TRBJ2-3, with 7 bases that match TRBD2. This CDR3 has 14 amino acids. The V and J ends lost 6 bases and 2 bases, in that order; junction bases with no gene match: 5. Germline values: CDR1 ENHRY, CDR2 SYGVKD. The CDR3 DNA is TGTGCCATCAGCCAGCGGGAACTCACAGATACGCAGTATTTT. Translating it yields CAISQRELTDTQYF.

The chain employs TRBV18 and TRBJ1-2; D might be TRBD1 (6 bases). Germline CDR1 and CDR2: KGHSH and LQKENI. CDR3 size: 12 residues. Trimming stripped 6 bases from V and 7 bases from J, with 12 bases between. CDR3 amino acids: CASSQLRGGYTF. The CDR3 coding sequence is TGTGCCAGCTCTCAACTCAGGGGTGGCTACACCTTC.

This clone was detected only once. The chain couples TRBV18 to TRBJ1-2, with 9 bases identical to TRBD1. The germline V gene has CDR1 KGHSH and CDR2 LQKENI. J lost 8 bases, V lost 3 bases, and 10 bases had no gene match. The CDR3 totals 15 residues. In DNA form, the CDR3 reads TGTGCCAGCTCACCCCCCGGGACAGGGCGGGGCGGCTACACCTTC. It is translated as CASSPPGTGRGGYTF.

The chain has TRBV5-1 and TRBJ2-7; TRBD2 matches at 14 bases. Germline CDR1 reads SGHRS; CDR2 reads YFSETQ. This CDR3 has 19 amino acids. Germline trimming cut 3 bases from V and 0 bases from J; bases unmatched to any gene: 11. For the CDR3, the DNA is TGCGCCAGCAGCTCACCGGGACTAGCGGGGGCCCGGCCCTCCTACGAGCAGTACTTC. Its translation is CASSSPGLAGARPSYEQYF.